This is a list of T cell receptor beta chains from one sample in a study of stem cell transplantation in POMP-related autoinflammatory disease. Here immunoSEQ multiplex PCR was the method, and the copy in TCRdb shows in-frame clones only, minus some. The table records some 65,000 clones, under 95% of them present only once. Sequencing was performed on CD4+ T cells from PBMCs, taken after stem cell transplantation. These receptor sequences come from a human patient with POMP-related autoinflammation and immune dysregulation (PRAID). The graft donor may have given rise to some T cells. The CDR3 runs from the conserved cysteine through the conserved F or W. Each record gives: D gene, V gene, clone size, J gene, CDR3 DNA, CDR3 protein. A D gene is named only where the DNA matches it firmly. Not all rows give a size; the values are once, few, many and, for expanded clones, a class.

D: -
V: TRBV7-8
size: -
J: TRBJ2-3
DNA: TGTGCCAGCAGCCCCTTAAAGGGCACAGATACGCAGTATTTT
CDR3: CASSPLKGTDTQYF

D: TRBD2
V: TRBV5-8
size: -
J: TRBJ2-2
DNA: TGTGCCAGCAGCTTTCTCTACAGCGGGAGGGTAGTCGGGGAGCTGTTTTTT
CDR3: CASSFLYSGRVVGELFF

D: -
V: TRBV6-5
size: -
J: TRBJ1-2
DNA: TGTGCCAGCACCCGACCCCGACCTGGCGGCTACACCTTC
CDR3: CASTRPRPGGYTF

D: TRBD2
V: TRBV3-1/TRBV3-2
size: -
J: TRBJ2-5
DNA: TGTGCCAGCAGCCAAGAGGGGACTAGCGGGGGGGTCGAGACCCAGTACTTC
CDR3: CASSQEGTSGGVETQYF

D: -
V: TRBV7-2
size: -
J: TRBJ1-2
DNA: TGTGCCAGCAGCCCCCCCACAGGAGCAAACTATGGCTACACCTTC
CDR3: CASSPPTGANYGYTF

D: -
V: TRBV7-9
size: -
J: TRBJ1-1
DNA: TGTGCCAGCAGCTTCGTCATAGGGGGCACTGAAGCTTTCTTT
CDR3: CASSFVIGGTEAFF

D: TRBD2
V: TRBV5-1
size: -
J: TRBJ2-3
DNA: TGCGCCAGCAGCTTACGACTAGCGGGAGATTCAGATACGCAGTATTTT
CDR3: CASSLRLAGDSDTQYF

D: TRBD1
V: TRBV27
size: few
J: TRBJ1-6
DNA: TGTGCCAGCTCCCTTAAGAGACCCAGGACAGGGTATAATTCACCCCTCCACTTT
CDR3: CASSLKRPRTGYNSPLHF

D: -
V: TRBV11-2
size: -
J: TRBJ2-3
DNA: TGTGCCAGCAGCTTAGTTCTAACAGATACGCAGTATTTT
CDR3: CASSLVLTDTQYF

D: -
V: TRBV5-6
size: -
J: TRBJ1-2
DNA: TGTGCCAGCAGCTCCCGCTATGGCTACACCTTC
CDR3: CASSSRYGYTF

D: -
V: TRBV29-1
size: -
J: TRBJ1-2
DNA: TGCAGCGTTAAGTGGGGGGACTATGGCTACACCTTC
CDR3: CSVKWGDYGYTF

D: -
V: TRBV2
size: -
J: TRBJ2-3
DNA: TGTGCCAGCACAAGGACAACAGATACGCAGTATTTT
CDR3: CASTRTTDTQYF

D: TRBD2
V: TRBV6-2/TRBV6-3
size: -
J: TRBJ2-5
DNA: TGTGCCAGCAGTTACCGAAGACTAGCGCGAGAAGAGACCCAGTACTTC
CDR3: CASSYRRLAREETQYF

D: -
V: TRBV20-1
size: once
J: TRBJ2-2
DNA: TGCAGTGCTAGTGGTCTTCGCGGGACTGGCGGGGAGCTGTTTTTT
CDR3: CSASGLRGTGGELFF

D: -
V: TRBV28
size: -
J: TRBJ1-2
DNA: TGTGCCAGCAGACAGAAACACTATGGCTACACCTTC
CDR3: CASRQKHYGYTF

D: -
V: TRBV19
size: -
J: TRBJ1-6
DNA: TGTGCCAGGGAACCGGGACATAGCATCGATTCACCCCTCCACTTT
CDR3: CAREPGHSIDSPLHF

D: -
V: TRBV28
size: -
J: TRBJ2-3
DNA: TGTGCCAGCAGTGCCGCGGGACAGACTACAGATACGCAGTATTTT
CDR3: CASSAAGQTTDTQYF

D: TRBD1
V: TRBV12-3/TRBV12-4
size: once
J: TRBJ1-2
DNA: TGTGCCAGCAGTGTTGACAGGGTACGTGGCTACACCTTC
CDR3: CASSVDRVRGYTF

D: -
V: TRBV5-5
size: -
J: TRBJ2-7
DNA: TGTGCCAGCAGCTCTCAGGGGGGCTCCTACGAGCAGTACTTC
CDR3: CASSSQGGSYEQYF

D: -
V: TRBV11-1
size: -
J: TRBJ1-1
DNA: TGTGCCAGCAGTTACAGGAGAACTGAAGCTTTCTTT
CDR3: CASSYRRTEAFF

D: TRBD1
V: TRBV7-2
size: once
J: TRBJ1-1
DNA: TGTGCCAGCACCAAGGACAGGATCTTTCTCTGGACTGAAGCTTTCTTT
CDR3: CASTKDRIFLWTEAFF

D: -
V: TRBV30
size: -
J: TRBJ2-1
DNA: TGTGCCTGGGCGCGGGACACCTACAATGAGCAGTTCTTC
CDR3: CAWARDTYNEQFF

D: TRBD1
V: TRBV6-6
size: -
J: TRBJ1-5
DNA: TGTGCCAGCAGTTACTCGTGGCAGGGGGTAGGGCAGCCCCAGCATTTT
CDR3: CASSYSWQGVGQPQHF

D: -
V: TRBV28
size: -
J: TRBJ2-4
DNA: TGTGCCAGCAGCCGCGTGAAGACCCTAGCCAAAAACATTCAGTACTTC
CDR3: CASSRVKTLAKNIQYF

D: -
V: TRBV28
size: -
J: TRBJ1-6
DNA: TGTGCCAGCAGCCCGGGAGGGAGGGAGGTGGTATATAATTCACCCCTCCACTTT
CDR3: CASSPGGREVVYNSPLHF

D: -
V: TRBV7-8
size: -
J: TRBJ1-2
DNA: TGTGCCAGCAGCTTAGAGGGACAAGGGGGCTACACCTTC
CDR3: CASSLEGQGGYTF

D: -
V: TRBV5-8
size: -
J: TRBJ2-1
DNA: TGTGCCAGCAGCTTGGAGGTCCCCTACAATGAGCAGTTCTTC
CDR3: CASSLEVPYNEQFF

D: -
V: TRBV5-1
size: once
J: TRBJ1-6
DNA: TGCGCCAGCAGCTTGTTCCAACTAGGGGTTATGGGGTCACCCCTCCACTTT
CDR3: CASSLFQLGVMGSPLHF

D: -
V: TRBV28
size: -
J: TRBJ1-2
DNA: TGTGCCAGCAGTTTATCCCTGGAATACGGTGGCTACACCTTC
CDR3: CASSLSLEYGGYTF

D: -
V: TRBV7-2
size: few
J: TRBJ2-7
DNA: TGTGCCAGCAGCTTAGTTATGGCGGGGCCCGAGCAGTACTTC
CDR3: CASSLVMAGPEQYF

D: -
V: TRBV28
size: -
J: TRBJ1-6
DNA: TGTGCCAGCAGTGGGGGGATCGGGTCACCCCTCCACTTT
CDR3: CASSGGIGSPLHF

D: -
V: TRBV13
size: -
J: TRBJ1-2
DNA: TGTGCCAGCAGCTTAGTCGGCTACTATGGCTACACCTTC
CDR3: CASSLVGYYGYTF

D: -
V: TRBV9
size: -
J: TRBJ2-7
DNA: TGTGCCAGCAGCGTAGATCTGGGGCCCTACGAGCAGTACTTC
CDR3: CASSVDLGPYEQYF

D: -
V: TRBV9
size: -
J: TRBJ2-2
DNA: TGTGCCAGCAGCGTAGTGGGGGGAAACACCGGGGAGCTGTTTTTT
CDR3: CASSVVGGNTGELFF

D: TRBD1
V: TRBV9
size: -
J: TRBJ1-1
DNA: TGTGCCAGCAGCGTAGAAGGGACAGGGGGCACTGAAGCTTTCTTT
CDR3: CASSVEGTGGTEAFF

D: -
V: TRBV19
size: -
J: TRBJ2-1
DNA: TGTGCCAGTAGCCGGGCCCCTGGGGAGCAGTTCTTC
CDR3: CASSRAPGEQFF

D: -
V: TRBV21-1
size: few
J: TRBJ1-5
DNA: TGTGCCAGCAGCAAAGTATTCGGGGTAGCCCAGCCCCAGCATTTT
CDR3: CASSKVFGVAQPQHF

D: TRBD2
V: TRBV3-1/TRBV3-2
size: -
J: TRBJ2-1
DNA: TGTGCCAGCGGAATTAGCGGGATTCTCAATGAGCAGTTCTTC
CDR3: CASGISGILNEQFF